One sample yielded the 5 T cell receptor beta chains listed below, sequenced in a study of cytomegalovirus exposure and HLA in healthy donors. Use of 60 Vbeta and 13 Jbeta primers characterized the PCR. Clones were sequenced by immunoSEQ multiplex PCR, and TCRdb holds only the in-frame ones, with some missing. The table includes about 96,000 clones, around 74% detected once. Sequenced input: PBMCs. The receptors derive from a woman in her sixties or seventies in good health and CMV-seropositive.

The V gene is TRBV7-2, the J gene TRBJ2-2; 10 positions agree with TRBD2. Germline CDR1 is SGHTA and CDR2 is FQGNSA. V lost 5 bases, J lost 5 bases, and 5 bases stayed unmatched. The CDR3 has 15 amino acids. The chain's CDR3 is CASSIPGLATGELFF. The CDR3 DNA follows: TGTGCCAGCAGCATACCGGGACTAGCGACCGGGGAGCTGTTTTTT.

The chain carries TRBV19 and TRBJ1-5; D not resolved. The V end lost 6 bases, the J end lost 2 bases, and 14 bases lay between the germline ends. Germline CDR1 reads LNHDA; CDR2 reads SQIVND (reference sequence). CDR3 length equals 15 residues. In DNA, the CDR3 is TGTGCCAGTAGCACGGGGATCGGAGGCAATCAGCCCCAGCATTTT. Encoded protein: CASSTGIGGNQPQHF.

This clone showed up just a few times. The rearrangement joins TRBV28 to TRBJ1-6; 10 bases match TRBD1. CDR3 length: 14 amino acids. V trimming: 7 bases; J trimming: 8 bases; junction bases outside the gene matches: 5. Germline V gives CDR1 MDHEN, CDR2 SYDVKM. CDR3 region: CASTGTGEYSPLHF. The CDR3 nucleotides are TGTGCCAGCACTGGGACAGGGGAGTATTCACCCCTCCACTTT.

The chain employs TRBV18 and TRBJ2-2, with a weak D call TRBD2 (5 bases). The length of the CDR3 is 17 residues. The V end lost 0 bases, the J end lost 2 bases, and 13 bases lay between the germline ends. Germline CDR1 reads KGHSH; CDR2 reads LQKENI. DNA of the CDR3: TGTGCCAGCTCACCACCAGGAAGGGAGAAAAACACCGGGGAGCTGTTTTTT. It encodes CASSPPGREKNTGELFF. Full variable domain (outside the CDR3, taken from reference TRBV18 and TRBJ2-2): NAGVMQNPRHLVRRRGQEARLRCSPMKGHSHVYWYRQLPEEGLKFMVYLQKENIIDESGMPKERFSAEFPKEGPSILRIQQVVRGDSAAYFCASSPPGREKNTGELFFGEGSRLTVL.

The V and J genes are TRBV6-6 and TRBJ1-1; 7 nucleotides line up with TRBD1. Germline lookup yields CDR1 MNHNY and CDR2 SVGAGI (reference sequence). The CDR3 length is 13 residues. Trimming cost V 7 bases and J 1 base; bases outside gene matches: 3. The CDR3 DNA reads TGTGCCAGCAACCGACAGGGGAACACTGAAGCTTTCTTT. It translates to CASNRQGNTEAFF.